This T cell receptor (beta chain) was observed in a study of cytomegalovirus exposure and HLA in healthy donors. Remarks on this clone: Its cognate antigen is unknown.

60 Vbeta and 13 Jbeta primers were used in PCR. Some clones are missing from TCRdb's copy, which holds only in-frame ones; the method was immunoSEQ multiplex PCR. Found here are around 140,000 clones, approximately 10% of them singletons; the top ten hold 6.5% to 8.5%. Study-wide points: Generally TCR sequences proved uncommon, though certain public TCRs appeared in numerous donors.

The sample comprised PBMCs. The source is a middle-aged woman in good health and CMV-seropositive.

CDR3 DNA sequence: TGTGCCAGCAGCCACGATCCGGAGAGGACAGGGGTTGGCTACACCTTC. Residues: CASSHDPERTGVGYTF. This sequence joins TRBV4-2 and TRBJ1-2, with 9 bases matching TRBD1. This CDR3 spans 16 amino acids. The junction had 12 bases not matched to a gene; V was cut back by 3 bases and J by 7 bases. Per the germline V gene, CDR1 is LGHNA and CDR2 is YNFKEQ.